This TCR beta chain was retrieved from a study of cytotoxic CD8 clonotypes in ibrutinib-treated CLL. Whole-study context: Of the patients, around 12 were relapsed/refractory, over 14 treatment-naive and about 17 IGHV unmutated.

Generated by immunoSEQ multiplex PCR, the TCRdb table keeps only in-frame clones and is missing some. The profile covers 200,000 or so clones, with 70% appearing a single time and roughly 5.9% taken by the ten largest. The CDR3 loop spans 14 amino acids. With 4 bases removed from V and 4 bases from J, the gap between germline ends came to 13 bases. From germline, CDR1 is SEHNR and CDR2 FQNEAQ (reference sequence). This receptor was identified in a human donor with chronic lymphocytic leukemia. Sequenced material: PBMCs, taken after 12 months of ibrutinib treatment. This sequence joins TRBV7-9 and TRBJ1-2; D gene uncertain. CDR3 coding DNA: TGTGCCAGCAGCTCCGATTGGTCGGGCTATGGCTACACCTTC. It yields the protein CASSSDWSGYGYTF.